The 7 T cell receptor beta chains listed next were all sequenced from one sample in a study of blood T cell repertoires in COVID-19. Sequencing was performed with immunoSEQ multiplex PCR; in TCRdb, only in-frame clones are kept and a portion is missing. The sample yields over 80,000 clones, less than 90% seen once. What was sequenced was peripheral blood. These receptor sequences come from a man older than 75 with active or convalescent COVID-19.

The V gene is TRBV4-3, the J gene TRBJ1-4; the D gene is possibly TRBD1 (5 bases). The CDR3 extends over 18 amino acids. The germline gives CDR1 LGHNA, CDR2 YSLEER. Trimming removed 4 bases at V and 3 bases at J, with 21 bases between. CDR3 sequence (DNA): TGCGCCAGCAGCCCCTCAGGAGGCGGGGGAAGGGCTAATGAAAAACTGTTTTTT. This encodes CASSPSGGGGRANEKLFF.

This clone occurred once. The junction and the germline gene differ at one end; a read error may be behind it. The chain is built from TRBV7-7 and TRBJ2-1; D may be TRBD1 (5 bases). The CDR3 consists of 14 residues. In germline, CDR1 is SSHAT, CDR2 FNYEAQ (reference sequence). CDR3 bases: TGTGCTAGCAGCCAACTACAGGACGGGAATGAGCAGTTCTTC. Its translation: CASSQLQDGNEQFF. The full variable domain, with the rest looked up from reference TRBV7-7 and TRBJ2-1, is GAGVSQSPRYKVTKRGQDVTLRCDPISSHATLYWYQQALGQGPEFLTYFNYEAQPDKSGLPSDRFSAERPEGSISTLTIQRTEQRDSAMYRCASSQLQDGNEQFFGPGTRLTVL.

The CDR3 is CASNRGNTEAFF. CDR3 nucleotides: TGTGCCAGCAACAGGGGGAACACTGAAGCTTTCTTT. V is TRBV28 and J is TRBJ1-1; 7 bases line up with TRBD1. The V segment lost 7 bases and the J segment 1 base; nucleotides outside the gene matches: 0. CDR3 length equals 12 residues. Germline loops: CDR1 MDHEN, CDR2 SYDVKM. Together with reference TRBV28 and TRBJ1-1, the CDR3 gives the full variable domain: DVKVTQSSRYLVKRTGEKVFLECVQDMDHENMFWYRQDPGLGLRLIYFSYDVKMKEKGDIPEGYSVSREKKERFSLILESASTNQTSMYLCASNRGNTEAFFGQGTRLTVV.

This clone was detected once. The chain carries TRBV7-2 and TRBJ2-1, with TRBD1 as a possible D gene (6 bases). Between the trimmed V and J ends, which lost 3 bases and 1 base, there was a span of 7 bases. Germline CDR1 is SGHTA and CDR2 is FQGNSA. This CDR3 region has 14 residues. In DNA form, the CDR3 reads TGTGCCAGCAGCTTGGGGACATCCTACAATGAGCAGTTCTTC. This encodes CASSLGTSYNEQFF.

The chain combines TRBV6-5 with TRBJ1-2; D may be TRBD1 (5 bases). The V end lost 0 bases, the J end lost 5 bases, and 13 bases lay between the germline ends. The CDR3 runs to 15 residues. Germline-derived CDR1 and CDR2 are MNHEY and SVGAGI. The CDR3 DNA follows: TGTGCCAGCAGTTACTCCGGGGGAACCCCGTATGGCTACACCTTC. This translates into CASSYSGGTPYGYTF.

The chain employs TRBV5-4 and TRBJ2-5; no firm D call. CDR1 is SGHNT, CDR2 YYREEE, per germline (reference sequence). The germline V and J ends were trimmed by 0 bases and 5 bases, with 8 bases remaining between them. There are 13 residues in the CDR3. CDR3 DNA: TGTGCCAGCAGCTTGGGAGCATACGAGACCCAGTACTTC. Its translation: CASSLGAYETQYF.

This clone appeared a single time. This chain joins TRBV6-5 and TRBJ2-3; tentatively, D is TRBD1 (6 bases). The CDR3 length is 14 residues. The V end lost 4 bases, the J end lost 2 bases, and 10 bases lay between the germline ends. The germline CDR1 and CDR2 sequences are MNHEY and SVGAGI. CDR3 DNA sequence: TGTGCCAGCAGTTCCCGGGACAACACAGATACGCAGTATTTT. Translated: CASSSRDNTDTQYF.